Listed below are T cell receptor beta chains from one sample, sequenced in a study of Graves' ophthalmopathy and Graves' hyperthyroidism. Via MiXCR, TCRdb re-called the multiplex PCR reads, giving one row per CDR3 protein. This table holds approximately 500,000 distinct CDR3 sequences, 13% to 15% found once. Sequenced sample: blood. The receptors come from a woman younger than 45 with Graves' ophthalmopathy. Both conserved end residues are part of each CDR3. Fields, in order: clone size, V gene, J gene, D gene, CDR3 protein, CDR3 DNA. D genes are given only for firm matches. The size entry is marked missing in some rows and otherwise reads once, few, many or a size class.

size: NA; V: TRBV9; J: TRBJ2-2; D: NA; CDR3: CASNVGVGEFTGELFF; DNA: TGTGCCAGCAACGTAGGGGTGGGAGAGTTCACCGGGGAGCTGTTTTTT
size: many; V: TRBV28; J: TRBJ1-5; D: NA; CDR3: CASTPPARDGNQPQHF; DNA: TGTGCCAGCACCCCCCCGGCCCGAGATGGCAATCAGCCCCAGCATTTT
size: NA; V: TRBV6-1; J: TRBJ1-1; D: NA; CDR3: CASSVGPATEAFF; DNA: TGTGCCAGCAGTGTAGGGCCTGCGACTGAAGCTTTCTTT
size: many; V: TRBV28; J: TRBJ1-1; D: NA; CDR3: CASLRQLTGTEAFF; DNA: TGTGCCAGCTTACGACAACTAACGGGCACTGAAGCTTTCTTT
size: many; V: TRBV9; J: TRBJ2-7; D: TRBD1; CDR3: CASSASPGQGDEQYF; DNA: TGTGCCAGCAGCGCGAGTCCGGGACAGGGGGACGAGCAGTACTTC
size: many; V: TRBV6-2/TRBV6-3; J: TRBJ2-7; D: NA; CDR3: CASIQAPYEQYF; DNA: TGTGCCAGCATACAGGCTCCCTACGAGCAGTACTTC
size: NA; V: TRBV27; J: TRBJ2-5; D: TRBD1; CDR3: CASSLLELDRGQETQYF; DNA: TGTGCCAGCAGTTTATTGGAGTTGGACAGGGGGCAGGAGACCCAGTACTTC
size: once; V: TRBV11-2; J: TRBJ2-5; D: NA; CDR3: CASQSGAPKETQYF; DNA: TGTGCCAGCCAATCAGGGGCACCGAAAGAGACCCAGTACTTC
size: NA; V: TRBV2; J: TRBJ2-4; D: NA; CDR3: CAITVGRLAKNIQYF; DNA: TGTGCCATCACCGTCGGACGCTTAGCCAAAAACATTCAGTACTTC
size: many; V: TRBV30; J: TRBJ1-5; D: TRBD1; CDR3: CAWTPKDRGNQPQHF; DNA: TGTGCCTGGACTCCTAAAGACAGGGGAAATCAGCCCCAGCATTTT
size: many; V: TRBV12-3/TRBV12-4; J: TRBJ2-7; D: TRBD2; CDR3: CASSRAGDGPREQYF; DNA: TGTGCCAGCAGTCGGGCGGGGGACGGCCCCCGCGAGCAGTACTTC
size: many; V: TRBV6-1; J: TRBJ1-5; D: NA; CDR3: CASSRKNQPQHF; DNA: TGTGCCAGCAGTCGAAAAAATCAGCCCCAGCATTTT
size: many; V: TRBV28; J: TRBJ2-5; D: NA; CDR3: CASSGDGTQYF; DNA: TGTGCCAGCAGTGGGGACGGGACCCAGTACTTC
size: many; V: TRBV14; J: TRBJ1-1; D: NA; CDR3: CASSQGAQGNTEAFF; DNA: TGTGCCAGCAGCCAAGGGGCACAGGGGAACACTGAAGCTTTCTTT
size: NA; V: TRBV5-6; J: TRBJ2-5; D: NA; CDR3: CASSPRGGPQEETQYF; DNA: TGTGCCAGCAGCCCGCGAGGGGGACCTCAGGAAGAGACCCAGTACTTC
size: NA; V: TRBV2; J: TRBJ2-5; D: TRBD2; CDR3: CASSARKGGGTQYF; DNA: TGTGCCAGCAGTGCCCGGAAGGGCGGGGGGACCCAGTACTTC
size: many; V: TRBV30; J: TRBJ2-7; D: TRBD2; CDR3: CAWSTRVPGGSYEQYF; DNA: TGTGCCTGGTCCACACGGGTACCGGGGGGTTCCTACGAGCAGTACTTC
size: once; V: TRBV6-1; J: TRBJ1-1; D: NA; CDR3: CASSEHLLGPEAEAFF; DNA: TGTGCCAGCAGTGAACACCTTTTGGGCCCAGAAGCTGAAGCTTTCTTT
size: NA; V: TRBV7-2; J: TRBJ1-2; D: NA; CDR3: CASSYRTANYGYTF; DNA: TGTGCCAGCAGTTACCGGACAGCTAACTATGGCTACACCTTC
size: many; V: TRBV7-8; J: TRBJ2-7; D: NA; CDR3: CASSLARGGSYEQYF; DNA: TGTGCCAGCAGCTTAGCGCGAGGGGGGTCCTACGAGCAGTACTTC
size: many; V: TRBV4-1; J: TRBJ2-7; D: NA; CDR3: CASSQDIIRDLTSEQYF; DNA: TGCGCCAGCAGCCAAGATATAATCCGGGACCTAACCTCCGAGCAGTACTTC
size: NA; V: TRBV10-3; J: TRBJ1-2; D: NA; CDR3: CAISESQVDGYTF; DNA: TGTGCCATCAGTGAGTCCCAGGTCGATGGCTACACCTTC
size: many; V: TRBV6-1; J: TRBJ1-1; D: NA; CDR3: CASARGGTEAFF; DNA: TGTGCCAGCGCCCGCGGTGGCACTGAAGCTTTCTTT
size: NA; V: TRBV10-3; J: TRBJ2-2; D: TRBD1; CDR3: CAISGRTGTNTGELFF; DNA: TGTGCCATCAGTGGGCGGACAGGGACTAACACCGGGGAGCTGTTTTTT
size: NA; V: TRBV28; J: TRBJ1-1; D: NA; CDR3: CASKSDMNTEAFF; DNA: TGTGCCAGCAAATCGGACATGAACACTGAAGCTTTCTTT
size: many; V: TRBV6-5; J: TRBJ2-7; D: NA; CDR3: CASSYDGAYEQYF; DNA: TGTGCCAGCAGTTACGACGGGGCCTACGAGCAGTACTTC
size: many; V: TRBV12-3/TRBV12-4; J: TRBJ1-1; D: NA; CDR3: CASSPNPGGRAFF; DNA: TGTGCCAGCAGTCCTAACCCGGGGGGTAGAGCTTTCTTT
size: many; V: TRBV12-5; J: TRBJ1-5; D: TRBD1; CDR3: CASGLADRGNQPQHF; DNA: TGTGCTAGTGGTTTGGCCGACAGGGGGAATCAGCCCCAGCATTTT
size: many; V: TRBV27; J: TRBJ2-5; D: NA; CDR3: CASSFRFGGETQYF; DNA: TGTGCCAGCAGTTTTAGGTTTGGCGGGGAGACCCAGTACTTC
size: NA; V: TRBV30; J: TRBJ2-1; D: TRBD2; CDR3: CAWSGAGGYNEQFF; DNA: TGTGCCTGGAGTGGGGCGGGAGGGTACAATGAGCAGTTCTTC
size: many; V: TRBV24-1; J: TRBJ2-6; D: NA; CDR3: CATSDPGHHSGANVLTF; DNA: TGTGCCACCAGTGACCCGGGACATCACTCTGGGGCCAACGTCCTGACTTTC
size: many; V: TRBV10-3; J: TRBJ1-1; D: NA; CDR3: CAITRSRDTEAFF; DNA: TGTGCCATCACTCGGTCGAGGGACACTGAAGCTTTCTTT
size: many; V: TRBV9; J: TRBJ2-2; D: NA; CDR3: CASSVEPQGSGELFF; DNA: TGTGCCAGCAGCGTAGAACCCCAGGGGTCCGGGGAGCTGTTTTTT
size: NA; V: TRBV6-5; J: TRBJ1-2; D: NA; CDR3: CASSYSAPNGYTF; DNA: TGTGCCAGCAGTTACTCCGCACCTAATGGCTACACCTTC
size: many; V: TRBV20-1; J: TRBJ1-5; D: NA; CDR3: CSAELVGQPQHF; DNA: TGCAGTGCAGAACTAGTGGGTCAGCCCCAGCATTTT
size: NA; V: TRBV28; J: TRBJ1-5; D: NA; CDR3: CASSPWVVGNQPQHF; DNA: TGTGCCAGCAGCCCCTGGGTTGTTGGCAATCAGCCCCAGCATTTT
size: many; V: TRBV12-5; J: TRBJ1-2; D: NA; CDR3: CASGSSYRDYGYTF; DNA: TGTGCTAGTGGTTCTTCCTACAGGGATTATGGCTACACCTTC
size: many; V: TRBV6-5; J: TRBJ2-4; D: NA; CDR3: CASSYQERRSNIQYF; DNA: TGTGCCAGCAGTTACCAGGAGAGGCGATCAAACATTCAGTACTTC
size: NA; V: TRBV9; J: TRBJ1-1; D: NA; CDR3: CASSVVGGLTTEAFF; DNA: TGTGCCAGCAGCGTAGTGGGGGGGCTGACCACTGAAGCTTTCTTT
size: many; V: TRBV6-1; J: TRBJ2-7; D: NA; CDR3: CASSEDEGYEQYF; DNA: TGTGCCAGCAGTGAAGACGAGGGTTACGAGCAGTACTTC
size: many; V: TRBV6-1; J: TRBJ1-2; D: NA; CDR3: CASRTNRDASYGYTF; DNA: TGTGCCAGCAGGACCAACAGGGATGCCAGCTATGGCTACACCTTC
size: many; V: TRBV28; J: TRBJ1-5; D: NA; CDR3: CASSSPSNQPQHF; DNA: TGTGCCAGCAGTTCGCCTAGCAATCAGCCCCAGCATTTT
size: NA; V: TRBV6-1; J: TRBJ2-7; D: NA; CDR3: CASSATGTYSYEQYF; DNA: TGTGCCAGCAGTGCCACCGGGACGTACTCCTACGAGCAGTACTTC
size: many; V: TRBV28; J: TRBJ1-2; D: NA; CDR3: CASRTAGTSYGYTF; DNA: TGTGCCAGCAGGACAGCCGGAACTAGCTATGGCTACACCTTC
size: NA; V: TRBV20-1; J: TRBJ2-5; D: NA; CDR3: CSARDLRVVETQYF; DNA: TGCAGTGCTAGAGATCTCAGGGTAGTGGAGACCCAGTACTTC
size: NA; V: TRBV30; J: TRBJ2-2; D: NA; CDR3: CAWCVAPGELFF; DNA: TGTGCCTGGTGCGTCGCGCCCGGGGAGCTGTTTTTT
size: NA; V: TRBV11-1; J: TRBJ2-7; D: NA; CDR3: CASSLGRGIRDQPFGSYEQYF; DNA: TGTGCCAGCAGCTTAGGGCGGGGTATCAGGGACCAACCCTTTGGGTCCTACGAGCAGTACTTC
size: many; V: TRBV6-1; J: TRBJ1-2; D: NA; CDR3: CASSAWGYGYTF; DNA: TGTGCCAGCAGTGCATGGGGTTATGGCTACACCTTC
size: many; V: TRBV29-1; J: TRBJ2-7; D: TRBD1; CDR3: CSVTTGGSYEQYF; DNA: TGCAGCGTAACGACAGGGGGCTCCTACGAGCAGTACTTC
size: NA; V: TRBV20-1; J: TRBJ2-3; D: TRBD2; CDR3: CSARDIAGGRPFSTDTQYF; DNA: TGCAGTGCTAGAGACATAGCGGGGGGCCGACCCTTTAGCACAGATACGCAGTATTTT
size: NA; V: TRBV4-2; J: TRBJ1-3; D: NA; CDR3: CASSQVMGASGNTIYF; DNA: TGTGCCAGCAGCCAAGTAATGGGTGCGTCTGGAAACACCATATATTTT
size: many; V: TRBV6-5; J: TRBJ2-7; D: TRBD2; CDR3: CASSSGDYLDEQYF; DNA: TGTGCCAGCAGTTCTGGGGACTACCTCGACGAGCAGTACTTC
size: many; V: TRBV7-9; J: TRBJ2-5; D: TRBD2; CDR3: CASSPGTSGRATETQYF; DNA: TGTGCCAGCAGCCCCGGGACTAGCGGGAGGGCCACAGAGACCCAGTACTTC
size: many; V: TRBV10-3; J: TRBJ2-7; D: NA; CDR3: CAISESLNYEQYF; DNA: TGTGCCATCAGTGAGTCTCTCAACTACGAGCAGTACTTC
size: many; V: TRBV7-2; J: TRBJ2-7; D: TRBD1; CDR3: CASSLGSNRGPVYYEQYF; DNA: TGTGCCAGCAGCTTAGGGAGCAACAGGGGACCCGTCTACTACGAGCAGTACTTC
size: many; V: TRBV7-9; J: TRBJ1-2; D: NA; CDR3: CASTLGNGHGYTF; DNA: TGTGCCAGCACCTTGGGGAACGGTCATGGCTACACCTTC
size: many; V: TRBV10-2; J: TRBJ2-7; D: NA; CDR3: CASYGPEGSYEQYF; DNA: TGCGCCAGCTACGGTCCGGAAGGTTCCTACGAGCAGTACTTC
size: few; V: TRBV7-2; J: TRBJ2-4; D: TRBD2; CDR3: CASKTGGHRNIKYF; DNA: TGTGCCAGCAAAACGGGGGGGCATCGGAACATTAAGTACTTC
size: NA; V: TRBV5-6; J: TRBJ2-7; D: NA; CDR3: CASSEGHSYEQYF; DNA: TGTGCCAGCAGCGAAGGACACTCCTACGAGCAGTACTTC